The 19 T cell receptor beta chains given below trace back to one sample, sequenced in a study of shared clonotypes between healthy human individuals. TCRdb keeps only in-frame clones here, not all; method: immunoSEQ multiplex PCR. The table records 2 million to 2.5 million clones, under 97% of them present only once. Sequenced sample: naive CD4+ T cells sorted from blood. This sample's subset: CD45RA+ positively selected. The receptors were gathered from a man in his late teens or twenties in good health.

CDR3 in amino acids: CASSLVMDGYTF. The CDR3 DNA follows: TGTGCCAGCAGTCTCGTAATGGATGGCTACACCTTC. The chain employs TRBV28 and TRBJ1-2; D not resolved. The germline CDR1 and CDR2 sequences are MDHEN and SYDVKM. This CDR3 region has 12 residues. V shed 5 bases and J shed 6 bases, with 10 bases lying between them.

The J gene is TRBJ2-7, the V gene TRBV6-5; D is uncertain. The germline V gene has CDR1 MNHEY and CDR2 SVGAGI. CDR3 length equals 15 residues. V was trimmed by 2 bases and J by 0 bases, leaving 11 bases between them. The chain's CDR3 is CASSYKGSGSYEQYF. The DNA for the CDR3 is TGTGCCAGCAGTTACAAAGGGTCCGGCTCCTACGAGCAGTACTTC.

The chain recombines TRBV7-3 with TRBJ2-1, with D maybe TRBD2 (5 bases). This CDR3 comprises 13 residues. Germline CDR1 and CDR2: SGHTA and FQGTGA. V lost 5 bases and J 9 bases, leaving 14 bases between the germline ends. CDR3 loop: CASSPPGSIEQFF. As DNA, the CDR3 is TGTGCCAGCAGCCCTCCGGGGAGCATTGAGCAGTTCTTC.

The chain has TRBV27 and TRBJ1-1; possible D gene TRBD1, 5 bases. V lost 1 base, J lost 10 bases, and 13 bases lay in between. The germline gives CDR1 MNHEY, CDR2 SMNVEV (reference sequence). The CDR3 length is 13 residues. CDR3 sequence reads: CASSLWSGGGAFF. The CDR3 DNA reads TGTGCCAGCAGTTTATGGTCGGGGGGGGGAGCTTTCTTT.

This chain links TRBV4-1 with TRBJ1-4; the D gene is possibly TRBD1 (6 bases). CDR3 length: 15 amino acids. CDR1 is MGHRA and CDR2 is YSYEKL in the germline V gene. Between the trimmed V and J ends, which lost 4 bases and 3 bases, there was a span of 12 bases. CDR3: CASSPLGAANEKLFF. The CDR3 nucleotides are TGCGCCAGCAGCCCCTTGGGGGCGGCTAATGAAAAACTGTTTTTT.

This sequence joins TRBV5-1 and TRBJ2-5; 7 nucleotides align to TRBD2. J gave up 2 bases and V 4 bases, and 8 bases lay outside the gene matches. Germline V gene sequence: CDR1 SGHRS, CDR2 YFSETQ. The CDR3 is 15 residues long. The CDR3, as DNA: TGCGCCAGCAGCCGCCGGACTAGTAAACAAGAGACCCAGTACTTC. Encoded protein: CASSRRTSKQETQYF.

In its sample, this clone was seen once. The gene calls are TRBV14 and TRBJ2-7; the D gene is possibly TRBD1 (5 bases). Germline CDR1 reads SGHDN; CDR2 reads FVKESK. V lost 3 bases to trimming and J lost 7 bases, with 19 bases between them. This CDR3 comprises 15 residues. CDR3 sequence (DNA): TGTGCCAGCAGCCAGCTACAGGACCACCCTGGGGAGCAGTACTTC. This sequence encodes CASSQLQDHPGEQYF.

The CDR3 DNA follows: TGTGCCAGTAGTATGACAGGGGGTAATGAAAAACTGTTTTTT. Protein product: CASSMTGGNEKLFF. The V gene is TRBV19, the J gene TRBJ1-4; 9 bases align to TRBD1. The V gene end was trimmed by 3 bases and the J gene end by 4 bases; junction bases not matched to a gene: 0. The CDR3 has 14 amino acids. CDR1 is LNHDA, CDR2 SQIVND, per germline (reference sequence).

As to this clone: Other DNA variants within this sample encode the same CDR3. The V call is TRBV6-5, the J call TRBJ1-1; D call uncertain. V was clipped by 5 bases and J by 5 bases, with 9 bases between them. CDR1 MNHEY and CDR2 SVGAGI come from the germline V gene. There are 12 residues in the CDR3. CDR3 region: CASSRSGTEAFF. CDR3 bases: TGTGCCAGCAGTCGGAGCGGAACTGAAGCTTTCTTT.

Only one count was recorded for this clone. The V and J genes are TRBV11-2 and TRBJ1-6; a possible D gene is TRBD1 (5 bases). Germline V gene sequence: CDR1 SGHAT, CDR2 FQNNGV. Trimming shortened V by 4 bases and J by 9 bases, and 19 bases separated the two germline ends. This CDR3 region has 16 residues. The CDR3 reads CASSSNRDGRSSPLHF. The CDR3, as DNA: TGTGCCAGCAGCTCTAACCGGGACGGACGGAGTTCACCCCTCCACTTT. The variable domain in full, completed from reference TRBV11-2 and TRBJ1-6, reads EAGVAQSPRYKIIEKRQSVAFWCNPISGHATLYWYQQILGQGPKLLIQFQNNGVVDDSQLPKDRFSAERLKGVDSTLKIQPAKLEDSAVYLCASSSNRDGRSSPLHFGNGTRLTVT.

This rearrangement joins TRBV10-2 to TRBJ1-5; D gene unclear. Germline V gene sequence: CDR1 WSHSY, CDR2 SAAADI. There are 15 residues in the CDR3. Trimming stripped 4 bases from V and 2 bases from J, with 12 bases between. CDR3 in DNA: TGCGCCAGCAGTGGTGGAGACTCGGGCAATCAGCCCCAGCATTTT. Its translation: CASSGGDSGNQPQHF.

This chain joins TRBV13 and TRBJ1-1; a weak D match, TRBD1 (5 bases). The germline V and J ends were trimmed by 8 bases and 0 bases, with 16 bases remaining between them. CDR3 length equals 15 residues. From germline, CDR1 is PRHDT and CDR2 FYEKMQ (reference sequence). Here the CDR3 reads CASPRGALMNTEAFF. CDR3 coding DNA: TGTGCCAGCCCCCGTGGGGCCCTCATGAACACTGAAGCTTTCTTT.

V usage is TRBV4-1 and J usage is TRBJ2-7; D not certain. Trimming cost V 11 bases and J 2 bases, with 13 bases left between them. The CDR3 length is 12 residues. Germline assignment: CDR1 MGHRA and CDR2 YSYEKL. CDR3 bases: TGCGCCCCCAGCCTAGTCGCCTACGAGCAGTACTTC. It specifies CAPSLVAYEQYF.

The V and J genes are TRBV6-6 and TRBJ2-1; TRBD1 matches at 9 bases. The CDR3 length is 12 residues. V was clipped by 6 bases and J by 12 bases; unmatched bases: 6. Germline CDR1 MNHNY, CDR2 SVGAGI (reference sequence). CDR3 sequence: CASSRDREGQFF. CDR3 bases: TGTGCCAGCAGCCGGGACAGGGAGGGGCAGTTCTTC.

This rearrangement joins TRBV4-1 to TRBJ2-7; D is ambiguous. This CDR3 is 17 amino acids long. V was pared by 1 base and J by 4 bases, with 20 bases between. Germline CDR1 reads MGHRA; CDR2 reads YSYEKL. The CDR3: CASSQGHGGVASYEQYF. CDR3 bases: TGCGCCAGCAGCCAAGGTCATGGTGGGGTAGCCTCTTACGAGCAGTACTTC.

The V gene is TRBV18, the J gene TRBJ2-7; tentative D call: TRBD2 (6 bases). CDR1 is KGHSH, CDR2 LQKENI, per germline. This CDR3 contains 14 residues. Trimming took 3 bases from V and 5 from J, leaving 14 bases between them. CDR3 DNA: TGTGCCAGCTCACCCCCACCAGGGAGGAACGAGCAGTACTTC. Translated: CASSPPPGRNEQYF.

A remark on this clone: Relative to the germline gene, one junction end is altered; a read error may explain this. The chain links TRBV7-7 to TRBJ1-5, with 9 bases identical to TRBD1. The CDR3 covers 14 residues. Germline assignment: CDR1 SSHAT and CDR2 FNYEAQ (reference sequence). CDR3 nucleotide sequence: TGTGCTAGCAACGGGACAGGGAGCAATCAGCCCCAGCATTTT. Its protein product is CASNGTGSNQPQHF. Combining the CDR3 with reference TRBV7-7 and TRBJ1-5 gives the whole variable domain GAGVSQSPRYKVTKRGQDVTLRCDPISSHATLYWYQQALGQGPEFLTYFNYEAQPDKSGLPSDRFSAERPEGSISTLTIQRTEQRDSAMYRCASNGTGSNQPQHFGDGTRLSIL.

Here the CDR3 reads CASSLKDRGQETQYF. DNA for the CDR3: TGTGCCAGCAGCCTAAAAGACAGGGGCCAAGAGACCCAGTACTTC. The chain has TRBV7-8 and TRBJ2-5; the match to TRBD1 covers 8 bases. Germline CDR1 SGHVS, CDR2 FQNEAQ. The V segment lost 5 bases and the J segment 1 base; nucleotides outside the gene matches: 6. This CDR3 is built from 15 residues. The full variable domain, in which reference TRBV7-8 and TRBJ2-5 provide the parts outside the CDR3, is GAGVSQSPRYKVAKRGQDVALRCDPISGHVSLFWYQQALGQGPEFLTYFQNEAQLDKSGLPSDRFFAERPEGSVSTLKIQRTQQEDSAVYLCASSLKDRGQETQYFGPGTRLLVL.

This chain joins TRBV20-1 and TRBJ2-7; TRBD1 might be the D (6 bases). The CDR3 totals 10 residues. Looked up from germline, CDR1 is DFQATT and CDR2 is SNEGSKA (reference sequence). V gave up 5 bases and J gave up 5 bases, with 7 bases separating them. The CDR3 coding sequence is TGCAGTGCTTACAGGGACGAGCAGTACTTC. This gives the protein CSAYRDEQYF.